The 10 T cell receptor beta chains below were found in one sample sequenced in a study of Graves' ophthalmopathy and Graves' hyperthyroidism. The study amplified TCR beta CDR3 regions using RNA transcripts. RT-PCR in the first round used HTBI primers; a second-round multiplex PCR followed. TCRdb itself ran the multiplex PCR reads through MiXCR, one entry per CDR3 protein. The data hold around 1,000,000 distinct CDR3 sequences, with 35% to 40% observed a single time. Sequencing was performed on peripheral blood or thyroid tissue (not recorded which). These TCRs come from an adult man with Graves' hyperthyroidism.

The rearrangement links TRBV20-1 to TRBJ2-5; TRBD2 matches at 15 bases. This CDR3 region has 15 residues. V was clipped by 6 bases and J by 4 bases; unmatched bases: 6. The germline V gene has CDR1 DFQATT and CDR2 SNEGSKA (reference sequence). This chain's CDR3 is CSARWTSGGGETQYF. The CDR3 DNA sequence: TGCAGTGCCAGATGGACTAGCGGGGGGGGAGAGACCCAGTACTTC.

This clonotype was counted only a few times. The chain carries TRBV19 and TRBJ1-5; D possibly corresponds to TRBD1 (6 bases). This CDR3 comprises 16 residues. Germline-derived CDR1 and CDR2 are LNHDA and SQIVND (reference sequence). V was clipped by 5 bases and J by 0 bases, with 14 bases between them. CDR3: CASSGGRGYSNQPQHF. The CDR3 DNA sequence: TGTGCCAGTAGTGGAGGCAGGGGATATAGCAATCAGCCCCAGCATTTT.

This clonotype was seen many times. The rearrangement joins TRBV7-8 to TRBJ1-5, with D possibly matching TRBD1 (6 bases). Germline loops: CDR1 SGHVS, CDR2 FQNEAQ. The length of the CDR3 is 13 residues. The ends were cut back, 5 bases at V and 7 bases at J, with 12 bases in the middle. CDR3 in amino acids: CASSRGQNQPQHF. CDR3 DNA sequence: TGTGCCAGCAGCAGAGGACAGAACCAGCCCCAGCATTTT.

This clonotype was seen repeatedly, ten times or more. The chain links TRBV20-1 to TRBJ1-2; 9 nucleotides agree with TRBD1. CDR3 length equals 12 residues. V lost 5 bases and J lost 3; bases outside the gene matches: 1. Per the germline V gene, CDR1 is DFQATT and CDR2 is SNEGSKA (reference sequence). CDR3 residues: CSAGDRDYGYTF. The CDR3 DNA reads TGCAGTGCTGGGGACAGGGACTATGGCTACACCTTC.

The V and J genes are TRBV4-1 and TRBJ1-5, with D unclear. Trimming took 1 base from V and 1 from J, leaving 2 bases between them. Germline-derived CDR1 and CDR2 are MGHRA and YSYEKL. The CDR3 covers 13 residues. The CDR3 sequence is CASSQVSNQPQHF. The DNA for the CDR3 is TGCGCCAGCAGCCAAGTAAGCAATCAGCCCCAGCATTTT.

This clonotype occurred many times. V is TRBV4-3 and J is TRBJ2-5; D is possibly TRBD1 (5 bases). Germline V gene data show CDR1 as LGHNA and CDR2 as YSLEER. Trimming took off 3 bases at V and 0 bases at J, with 17 bases between the two ends. CDR3 length: 17 residues. CDR3 residues: CASSQGRSASYQETQYF. The CDR3 region has the DNA TGCGCCAGCAGCCAGGGGCGGAGCGCATCCTACCAAGAGACCCAGTACTTC.

This clonotype was seen repeatedly, ten times or more. The chain couples TRBV7-3 to TRBJ2-7; possibly TRBD1 for D (6 bases). CDR1 is SGHTA and CDR2 is FQGTGA in the germline V gene. The germline V and J ends were trimmed by 6 bases and 3 bases, with 18 bases remaining between them. This CDR3 contains 15 residues. The CDR3 DNA follows: TGTGCCAGCAGAAAACACGGTACAGGGCACTACGAGCAGTACTTC. Translating gives CASRKHGTGHYEQYF.

This clonotype was observed a handful of times. The V call is TRBV7-9, the J call TRBJ1-2; the D is unclear. Germline values: CDR1 SEHNR, CDR2 FQNEAQ (reference sequence). The V and J ends lost 6 bases and 0 bases respectively, with 8 bases between them. The CDR3 contains 13 residues. CDR3 sequence reads: CASSPTSNYGYTF. The CDR3 region has the DNA TGTGCCAGCAGTCCCACCTCTAACTATGGCTACACCTTC.

The chain recombines TRBV10-3 with TRBJ1-1; D call uncertain. Germline V lookup: CDR1 ENHRY, CDR2 SYGVKD. The CDR3 consists of 13 residues. Trimming pared 6 bases from V and 5 bases from J, leaving 13 bases between. CDR3 residues: CAISPVGETEAFF. In DNA form, the CDR3 reads TGTGCCATCAGCCCCGTCGGGGAAACTGAAGCTTTCTTT.

This clonotype has just one count. It may be a read error: a sequence one base away is much more abundant. The chain links TRBV7-2 to TRBJ1-3; D gene unclear. Germline lookup yields CDR1 SGHTA and CDR2 FQGNSA. The CDR3 length is 16 residues. The V gene lost 5 bases and the J gene lost 0 bases, with 14 bases spanning the gap. In DNA form, the CDR3 reads TGTGCCAGCAGCGCACCCCAGGTCCTCTCTGGAAACACCATATATTTT. This codes for CASSAPQVLSGNTIYF.